Each of the 20 T cell receptor beta chains below was sequenced from the same sample in a study of blood T cell repertoires in COVID-19. Libraries were prepared by immunoSEQ multiplex PCR; TCRdb keeps only in-frame clonotypes and omits some of them. The sample lists about 200,000 clones; roughly nine tenths were seen once. Sequenced sample: PBMCs or T cells enriched from blood (not recorded which). The receptors were sampled from a woman aged 30 to 39 with acute COVID-19.

The V and J genes are TRBV11-2 and TRBJ1-1; weak D call: TRBD1 (5 bases). The CDR3 covers 16 residues. CDR1 SGHAT and CDR2 FQNNGV come from the germline V gene. V was clipped by 5 bases and J by 1 base, with 17 bases between them. CDR3 DNA: TGTGCCAGCAGCCCAGGGAGGGTGGTTAGGAACACTGAAGCTTTCTTT. This gives the protein CASSPGRVVRNTEAFF.

This clone was seen once. The rearrangement uses TRBV11-2 and TRBJ2-1; 7 bases line up with TRBD2. The germline V gene has CDR1 SGHAT and CDR2 FQNNGV. The CDR3 runs to 16 residues. Trimming at V came to 7 bases and at J to 0 bases, leaving 9 bases not matched to a gene. This CDR3 is CASTPYGGSSYNEQFF. The DNA of the CDR3 is TGTGCCAGCACCCCTTACGGGGGGAGCTCCTACAATGAGCAGTTCTTC.

This chain uses TRBV21-1 with TRBJ1-4. TRBV21-1 has pseudogene status. CDR3 length equals 15 residues. The CDR3 DNA is TGTGCCAGCAGCATTGCGGGGGCTCCCCATGAAAAACTGTTTTTT. As protein: CASSIAGAPHEKLFF.

This clone appeared a single time. The chain has TRBV6-2 or TRBV6-3 and TRBJ2-1, with 7 bases aligning to TRBD1. Germline loops: CDR1 MNHEY, CDR2 SVGEGT. The CDR3 contains 17 residues. The trim removed 0 bases at V and 3 bases at J, leaving 8 bases unmatched. CDR3 DNA: TGTGCCAGCAGTTACTCCTACAGGGGTCCCGACTACAATGAGCAGTTCTTC. Its translation is CASSYSYRGPDYNEQFF.

The chain carries TRBV10-1 and TRBJ1-2; 7 bases map to TRBD1. Germline CDR1 WNHNN, CDR2 SYGVQD (reference sequence). With V trimmed by 6 bases and J by 7 bases, 11 bases remained unmatched. The CDR3 is made up of 14 amino acids. Here the CDR3 reads CASSAGQNIGGYTF. The DNA for the CDR3 is TGCGCCAGCAGCGCGGGACAGAACATCGGTGGCTACACCTTC.

This clone showed up just once. The chain employs TRBV7-9 and TRBJ1-2, with D unresolved. This CDR3 is 12 amino acids long. Trimming took off 5 bases at V and 10 bases at J, with 14 bases between the two ends. Germline CDR1 is SEHNR and CDR2 is FQNEAQ (reference sequence). CDR3 protein: CASSPPVPNYTF. DNA of the CDR3: TGTGCCAGCAGCCCGCCCGTACCTAACTACACCTTC.

The CDR3: CASSLDRPYEQYF. The CDR3 bases are TGTGCCAGCAGCTTAGACAGGCCCTACGAGCAGTACTTC. The chain employs TRBV11-1 and TRBJ2-7; D is perhaps TRBD1 (5 bases). V dropped 1 base and J dropped 2 bases, with 6 bases sitting between them. The CDR3 runs to 13 residues. Germline V gene data show CDR1 as SGHAT and CDR2 as FQDESV (reference sequence).

J is TRBJ2-1 and V is TRBV4-3, with D possibly matching TRBD2 (5 bases). Trimming took off 1 base at V and 8 bases at J, with 18 bases between the two ends. Germline-derived CDR1 and CDR2 are LGHNA and YSLEER. The CDR3 loop spans 16 amino acids. The chain's CDR3 is CASSQVGTSVFDEQFF. Here the CDR3 DNA reads TGCGCCAGCAGCCAAGTCGGCACTAGTGTTTTCGATGAGCAGTTCTTC.

This clone was picked up one time. The chain couples TRBV6-2 or TRBV6-3 to TRBJ1-1; no definite D call. The germline V gene encodes CDR1 MNHEY and CDR2 SVGEGT. Trimming removed 2 bases at V and 0 bases at J, with 13 bases between. The CDR3 loop spans 16 amino acids. The CDR3 protein is CASSYKTFRMNTEAFF. CDR3 nucleotides: TGTGCCAGCAGTTACAAGACTTTCCGAATGAACACTGAAGCTTTCTTT.

The chain combines TRBV7-6 with TRBJ2-3; the match to TRBD2 covers 10 bases. Germline trimming cut 5 bases from V and 3 bases from J; bases unmatched to any gene: 8. CDR1 and CDR2 (germline): SGHVS, FNYEAQ. The CDR3 totals 16 residues. The CDR3 DNA sequence: TGTGCCAGCAGCCCTCGTTTTAGCGGGGGGACAGATACGCAGTATTTT. It specifies CASSPRFSGGTDTQYF.

The chain has TRBV6-2 or TRBV6-3 and TRBJ2-4; D is possibly TRBD1 (6 bases). V was cut by 6 bases and J by 0 bases, with 15 bases left in between. Germline CDR1 MNHEY, CDR2 SVGEGT. This CDR3 comprises 16 residues. CDR3 sequence reads: CASSDRSGLAKNIQYF. The CDR3 DNA is TGTGCCAGCAGCGACAGGTCAGGATTAGCCAAAAACATTCAGTACTTC.

This clone was seen more than once but under ten times. The rearrangement uses TRBV19 and TRBJ1-1; 9 nucleotides agree with TRBD1. Trimming cost V 4 bases and J 11 bases; bases outside gene matches: 5. Germline V CDR1 and CDR2: LNHDA, SQIVND (reference sequence). The CDR3 has 12 amino acids. CDR3 sequence reads: CASSNGQGRAFF. The CDR3 coding sequence is TGTGCCAGTAGTAATGGACAGGGGCGGGCTTTCTTT.

This clone was seen only a few times. The chain couples TRBV11-2 to TRBJ1-5; unclear D gene. The ends were cut back, 4 bases at V and 3 bases at J, with 7 bases in the middle. The CDR3 runs 13 residues. Per germline, CDR1 SGHAT and CDR2 FQNNGV. The CDR3 is CASSSKLNQPQHF. CDR3 in DNA: TGTGCCAGCAGCTCCAAACTCAATCAGCCCCAGCATTTT.

The V gene is TRBV28, the J gene TRBJ2-2, with 7 bases identical to TRBD1. Germline V gene data show CDR1 as MDHEN and CDR2 as SYDVKM. CDR3 length equals 15 residues. Germline trimming cut 9 bases from V and 1 base from J; bases unmatched to any gene: 8. CDR3 DNA: TGTGCCAGTAATAACCGGGACAGGAACACCGGGGAGCTGTTTTTT. This translates into CASNNRDRNTGELFF.

This chain connects TRBV19 to TRBJ1-5; 9 bases match TRBD1. This CDR3 comprises 16 residues. Germline loops: CDR1 LNHDA, CDR2 SQIVND (reference sequence). V was clipped by 4 bases and J by 4 bases; unmatched bases: 8. This CDR3 reads CASSTWTGDMNQPQHF. CDR3 in DNA: TGTGCCAGTAGTACCTGGACAGGGGACATGAATCAGCCCCAGCATTTT.

Written as DNA, the CDR3 is TGCGCCAGCAGTGAGAGGGGACAGGGGGCGGCTTTTATACTAGCCAAAAACATTCAGTACTTC. It yields the protein CASSERGQGAAFILAKNIQYF. The chain recombines TRBV10-2 with TRBJ2-4, with 12 bases that match TRBD1. CDR3 length: 21 residues. From germline, CDR1 is WSHSY and CDR2 SAAADI. Losses at the gene ends were 2 bases for V and 0 bases for J; bases not matched to a gene: 14.

The chain uses TRBV19 and TRBJ1-2; maybe TRBD1 (5 bases). Between the trimmed V and J ends, which lost 8 bases and 8 bases, there was a span of 15 bases. There are 12 residues in the CDR3. Germline CDR1 and CDR2: LNHDA and SQIVND (reference sequence). The CDR3 region is CASGEGAWGYTF. In DNA form, the CDR3 reads TGTGCCAGTGGGGAAGGGGCATGGGGCTACACCTTC.

V is TRBV5-1 and J is TRBJ2-2; D is possibly TRBD2 (6 bases). Per germline, CDR1 SGHRS and CDR2 YFSETQ. Trimming cost V 0 bases and J 0 bases, with 9 bases left between them. The CDR3 consists of 16 residues. CDR3: CASSLGREPNTGELFF. DNA for the CDR3: TGCGCCAGCAGCTTGGGGCGGGAACCGAACACCGGGGAGCTGTTTTTT.

V and J are TRBV5-1 and TRBJ2-5, with D possibly being TRBD1 (6 bases). Germline CDR1 reads SGHRS; CDR2 reads YFSETQ. V was shortened by 6 bases and J by 0 bases, with 15 bases between the two germline ends. The CDR3 runs 15 residues. CDR3 region: CASIGGYEYQETQYF. Written as DNA, the CDR3 is TGCGCCAGCATAGGGGGTTACGAGTACCAAGAGACCCAGTACTTC. The full variable domain, rest sourced from reference TRBV5-1 and TRBJ2-5, is KAGVTQTPRYLIKTRGQQVTLSCSPISGHRSVSWYQQTPGQGLQFLFEYFSETQRNKGNFPGRFSGRQFSNSRSEMNVSTLELGDSALYLCASIGGYEYQETQYFGPGTRLLVL.

The chain has TRBV2 and TRBJ2-5; TRBD2 matches 12 bases. CDR1 and CDR2 (germline): SNHLY, FYNNEI. The CDR3 contains 15 residues. The J segment lost 6 bases and the V segment lost 7 bases, leaving 9 bases of the junction unmatched. CDR3 coding DNA: TGTGCCAGCACCCAAGCTAGCGGGGGGGCGCAGACCCAGTACTTC. Translation gives CASTQASGGAQTQYF.